The 2 T cell receptor beta chains given below trace back to one sample, sequenced in a study of CD8 T cells in Susac syndrome. After extraction with the RNeasy kit, roughly 0.5 to 1 ug of the RNA was reverse transcribed using random hexamers. MiXCR, applied by TCRdb to the immunoSEQ multiplex PCR reads, yields one record per CDR3 protein. This table holds roughly 150,000 distinct CDR3 sequences, about 90% found once. Sequenced: CD4+ T cells from PBMCs. These receptors came from a human donor in good health.

J is TRBJ2-7 and V is TRBV20-1; 7 bases line up with TRBD1. V shed 6 bases, J shed 2 bases, and the junction held 10 bases outside the gene matches. Per the germline V gene, CDR1 is DFQATT and CDR2 is SNEGSKA (reference sequence). The CDR3 sequence is 14 residues long. CDR3 region: CSAPRGQSPYEQYF. As DNA, the CDR3 is TGCAGTGCCCCAAGGGGACAGTCTCCCTACGAGCAGTACTTC.

The chain recombines TRBV16 with TRBJ2-7; no clear D gene. The CDR3 extends over 11 amino acids. Trimming took off 4 bases at V and 4 bases at J, with 5 bases between the two ends. CDR1 is KGHSY and CDR2 is FQNENV in the germline V gene. CDR3 in DNA: TGTGCCAGCAGCCTCCAGTACGAGCAGTACTTC. Translated: CASSLQYEQYF.